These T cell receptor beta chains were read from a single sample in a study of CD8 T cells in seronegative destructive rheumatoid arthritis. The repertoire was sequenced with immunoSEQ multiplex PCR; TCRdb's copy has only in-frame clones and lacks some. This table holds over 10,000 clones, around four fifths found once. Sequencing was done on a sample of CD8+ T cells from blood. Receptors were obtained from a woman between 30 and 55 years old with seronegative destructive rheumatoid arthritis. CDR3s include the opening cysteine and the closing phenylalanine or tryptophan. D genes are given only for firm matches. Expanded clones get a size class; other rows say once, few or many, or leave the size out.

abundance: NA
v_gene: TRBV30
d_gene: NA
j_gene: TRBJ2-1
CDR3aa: CAWSVPGRGGIYNEQFF
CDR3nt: TGTGCCTGGAGTGTACCTGGGCGGGGTGGTATCTACAATGAGCAGTTCTTC

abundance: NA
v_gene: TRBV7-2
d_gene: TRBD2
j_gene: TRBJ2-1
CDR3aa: CASSPGLAEYNEQFF
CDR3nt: TGTGCCAGCAGCCCGGGACTAGCGGAGTACAATGAGCAGTTCTTC

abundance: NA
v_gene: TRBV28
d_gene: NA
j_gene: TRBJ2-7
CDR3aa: CASSRGQSRRDEQYF
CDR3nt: TGTGCCAGCAGCCGAGGGCAGTCCAGGCGGGACGAGCAGTACTTC

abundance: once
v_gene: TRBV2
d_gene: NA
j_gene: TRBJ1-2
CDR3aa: CASSDEEGLMSDYGYTF
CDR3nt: TGTGCCAGCAGTGATGAGGAGGGGCTAATGTCAGACTATGGCTACACCTTC

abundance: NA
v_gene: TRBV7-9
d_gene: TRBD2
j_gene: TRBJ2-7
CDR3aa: CASSLTSGGNYEQYF
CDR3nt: TGTGCCAGCAGCTTAACTAGCGGGGGAAACTACGAGCAGTACTTC

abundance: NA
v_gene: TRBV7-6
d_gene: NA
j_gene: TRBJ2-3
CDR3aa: CASSFYRESTDTQYF
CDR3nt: TGTGCCAGCAGCTTCTACAGAGAAAGCACAGATACGCAGTATTTT

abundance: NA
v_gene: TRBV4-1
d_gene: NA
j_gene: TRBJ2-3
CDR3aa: CASSQWRASLDTQYF
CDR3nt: TGCGCCAGCAGCCAATGGAGGGCTAGCCTGGATACGCAGTATTTT

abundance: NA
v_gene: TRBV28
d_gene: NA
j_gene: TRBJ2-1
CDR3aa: CASSFGSGYSYNEQFF
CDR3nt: TGTGCCAGCAGTTTTGGCTCAGGGTACTCCTACAATGAGCAGTTCTTC

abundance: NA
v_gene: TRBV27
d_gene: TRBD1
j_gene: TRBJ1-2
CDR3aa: CASSPGTGLNYGYTF
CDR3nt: TGTGCCAGCAGTCCAGGGACAGGGCTTAACTATGGCTACACCTTC

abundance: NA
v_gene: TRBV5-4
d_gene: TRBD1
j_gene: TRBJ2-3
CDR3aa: CASSDRSIGGDPDTQYF
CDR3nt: TGTGCCAGCAGCGATAGAAGTATAGGGGGCGATCCAGATACGCAGTATTTT

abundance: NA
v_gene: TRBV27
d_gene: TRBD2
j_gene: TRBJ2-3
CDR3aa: CASSPHTSGVSDTQYF
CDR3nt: TGTGCCAGCAGTCCCCATACTAGCGGGGTGTCAGATACGCAGTATTTT

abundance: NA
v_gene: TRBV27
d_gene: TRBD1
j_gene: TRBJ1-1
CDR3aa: CASSLGTGRSEAFF
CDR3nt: TGTGCCAGCAGTTTAGGGACAGGGCGATCTGAAGCTTTCTTT

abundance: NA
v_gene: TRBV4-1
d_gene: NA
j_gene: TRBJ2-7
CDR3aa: CASSQDPSGLSSYEQYF
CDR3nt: TGCGCCAGCAGCCAAGATCCCAGCGGTCTTTCCTCCTACGAGCAGTACTTC

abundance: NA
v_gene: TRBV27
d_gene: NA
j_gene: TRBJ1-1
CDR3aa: CARLYYGTNTEAFF
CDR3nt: TGTGCCAGGTTGTACTACGGCACGAACACTGAAGCTTTCTTT

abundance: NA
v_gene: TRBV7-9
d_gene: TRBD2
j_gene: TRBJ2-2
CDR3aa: CASSHQLAPITGELFF
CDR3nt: TGTGCCAGCAGCCATCAACTAGCGCCCATCACCGGGGAGCTGTTTTTT

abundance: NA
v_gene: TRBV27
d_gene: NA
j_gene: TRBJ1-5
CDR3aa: CASSNRAGQPQHF
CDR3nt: TGTGCCAGCAGCAACAGGGCTGGACAGCCCCAGCATTTT

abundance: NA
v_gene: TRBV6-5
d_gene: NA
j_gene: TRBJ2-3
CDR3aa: CASSFGGPTDTQYF
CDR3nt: TGTGCCAGCAGTTTCGGGGGTCCCACAGATACGCAGTATTTT

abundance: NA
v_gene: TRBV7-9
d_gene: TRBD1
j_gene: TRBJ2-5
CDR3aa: CASSLVTGGPAETQYF
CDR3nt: TGTGCCAGCAGCTTAGTCACAGGGGGCCCCGCGGAGACCCAGTACTTC

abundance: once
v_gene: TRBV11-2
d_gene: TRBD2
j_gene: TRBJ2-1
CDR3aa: CASSLTSGVYNEQFF
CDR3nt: TGTGCCAGCAGCTTAACAAGCGGGGTGTACAATGAGCAGTTCTTC

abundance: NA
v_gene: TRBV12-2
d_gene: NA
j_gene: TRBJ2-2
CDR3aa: CASRFPDRGCNTGELFF
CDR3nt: TGTGCAAGTCGCTTCCCAGACAGGGGGTGCAACACCGGGGAGCTGTTTTTT

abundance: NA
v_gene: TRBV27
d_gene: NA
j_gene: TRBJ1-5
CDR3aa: CASSSATGFSNQPQHF
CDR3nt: TGTGCCAGCAGCTCAGCGACAGGTTTTAGCAATCAGCCCCAGCATTTT

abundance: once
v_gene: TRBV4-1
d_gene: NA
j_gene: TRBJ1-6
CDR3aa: CASSQESSYNSPLHF
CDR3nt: TGCGCCAGCAGCCAAGAGTCGTCCTATAATTCACCCCTCCACTTT

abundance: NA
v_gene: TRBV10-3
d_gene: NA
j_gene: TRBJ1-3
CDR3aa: CAISETGIDGNTIYF
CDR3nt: TGTGCCATCAGTGAGACAGGGATTGATGGAAACACCATATATTTT

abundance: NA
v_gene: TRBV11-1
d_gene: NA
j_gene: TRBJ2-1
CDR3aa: CASSLLGAGYNEQFF
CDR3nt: TGTGCCAGCAGCCTGTTAGGGGCCGGGTACAATGAGCAGTTCTTC

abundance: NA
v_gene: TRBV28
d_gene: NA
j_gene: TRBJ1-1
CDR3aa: CASSFSRDTGPEAFF
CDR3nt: TGTGCCAGCAGCTTCTCCCGGGACACTGGACCTGAAGCTTTCTTT

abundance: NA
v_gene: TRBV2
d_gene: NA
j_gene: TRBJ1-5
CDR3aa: CASNYREDQPQHF
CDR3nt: TGTGCCAGCAATTACAGGGAAGATCAGCCCCAGCATTTT

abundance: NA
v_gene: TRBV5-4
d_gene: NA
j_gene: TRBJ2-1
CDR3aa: CASSRRGGEQFF
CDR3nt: TGTGCCAGCAGCCGGCGGGGCGGTGAGCAGTTCTTC

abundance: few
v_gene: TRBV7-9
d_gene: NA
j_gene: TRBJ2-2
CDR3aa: CASSSLRQENTGELFF
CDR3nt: TGTGCCAGCAGCTCCCTACGACAGGAAAACACCGGGGAGCTGTTTTTT

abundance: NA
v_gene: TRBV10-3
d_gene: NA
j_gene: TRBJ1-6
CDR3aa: CAISESVGVNSPLHF
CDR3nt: TGTGCCATCAGTGAGTCGGTAGGGGTCAATTCACCCCTCCACTTT

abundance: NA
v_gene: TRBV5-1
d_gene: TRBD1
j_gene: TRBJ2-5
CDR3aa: CASSLGDSPLQETQYF
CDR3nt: TGCGCCAGCAGCTTGGGGGACAGTCCGCTACAAGAGACCCAGTACTTC

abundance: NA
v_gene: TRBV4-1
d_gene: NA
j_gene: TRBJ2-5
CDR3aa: CASSPLPGKETQYF
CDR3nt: TGCGCCAGCAGCCCCTTGCCGGGGAAAGAGACCCAGTACTTC

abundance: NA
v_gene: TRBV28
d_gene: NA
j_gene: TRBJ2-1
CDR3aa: CANPLNRASEQFF
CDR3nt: TGTGCCAACCCCCTCAACAGGGCGAGTGAGCAGTTCTTC

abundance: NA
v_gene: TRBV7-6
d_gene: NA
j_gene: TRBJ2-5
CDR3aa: CASSRPGLQETQYF
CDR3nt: TGTGCCAGCAGCCGACCGGGACTCCAAGAGACCCAGTACTTC

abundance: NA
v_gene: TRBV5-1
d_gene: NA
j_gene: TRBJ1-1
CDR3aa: CASSLDSGDTEAFF
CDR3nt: TGCGCCAGCAGCTTGGACAGCGGCGACACTGAAGCTTTCTTT

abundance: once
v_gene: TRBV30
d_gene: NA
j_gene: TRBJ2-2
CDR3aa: CAWNWDSSTGELFF
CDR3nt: TGTGCCTGGAATTGGGACTCTTCCACCGGGGAGCTGTTTTTT

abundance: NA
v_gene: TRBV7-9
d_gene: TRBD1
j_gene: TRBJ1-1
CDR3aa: CASSWPGQGYTEAFF
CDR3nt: TGTGCCAGCAGCTGGCCGGGACAGGGCTACACTGAAGCTTTCTTT

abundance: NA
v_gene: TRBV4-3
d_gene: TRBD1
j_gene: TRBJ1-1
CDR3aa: CASSLRTGRNTEAFF
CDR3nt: TGCGCCAGCAGCCTTAGGACAGGGAGGAACACTGAAGCTTTCTTT

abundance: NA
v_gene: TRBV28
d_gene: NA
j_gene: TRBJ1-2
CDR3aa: CASSYGGTYGYTF
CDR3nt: TGTGCCAGCAGCTACGGGGGGACCTATGGCTACACCTTC

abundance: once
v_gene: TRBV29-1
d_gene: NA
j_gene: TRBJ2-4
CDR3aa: CSVEDRAGEIQYF
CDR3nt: TGCAGCGTTGAAGACAGGGCCGGCGAGATTCAGTACTTC

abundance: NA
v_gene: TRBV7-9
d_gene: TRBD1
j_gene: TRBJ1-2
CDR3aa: CASSFSDRGLLNYGYTF
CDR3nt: TGTGCCAGCAGCTTCTCAGACAGGGGCCTTCTAAACTATGGCTACACCTTC

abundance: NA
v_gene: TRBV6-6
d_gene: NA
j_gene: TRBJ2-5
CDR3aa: CASCPFLEETQYF
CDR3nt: TGTGCCAGCTGCCCTTTCCTGGAGGAGACCCAGTACTTC

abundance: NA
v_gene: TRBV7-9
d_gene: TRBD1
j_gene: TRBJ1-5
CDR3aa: CASSATTGANQPQHF
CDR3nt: TGTGCCAGCAGCGCCACGACAGGGGCAAATCAGCCCCAGCATTTT

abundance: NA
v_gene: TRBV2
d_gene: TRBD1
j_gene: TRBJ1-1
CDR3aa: CASSGQGRAEAFF
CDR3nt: TGTGCCAGCAGTGGACAGGGGAGGGCTGAAGCTTTCTTT

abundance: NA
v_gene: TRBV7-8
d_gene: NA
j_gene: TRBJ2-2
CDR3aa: CASSKLEGPYTGELFF
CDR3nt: TGTGCCAGCAGCAAGTTGGAGGGGCCCTACACCGGGGAGCTGTTTTTT

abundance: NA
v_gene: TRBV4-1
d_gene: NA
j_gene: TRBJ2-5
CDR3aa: CASSRLEDYQETQYF
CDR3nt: TGCGCCAGCAGCCGCCTAGAGGACTACCAAGAGACCCAGTACTTC

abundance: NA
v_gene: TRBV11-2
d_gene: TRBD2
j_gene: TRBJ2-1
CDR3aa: CASRLSGGGYNEQFF
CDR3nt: TGTGCCAGCAGGTTATCTGGGGGGGGTTACAATGAGCAGTTCTTC

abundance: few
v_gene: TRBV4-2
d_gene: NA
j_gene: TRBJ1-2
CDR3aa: CASSQDLQVFNYGYTF
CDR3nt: TGTGCCAGCAGCCAAGATCTCCAGGTTTTTAACTATGGCTACACCTTC

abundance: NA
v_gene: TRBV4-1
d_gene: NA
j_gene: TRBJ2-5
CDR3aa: CASSWLRGETQYF
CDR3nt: TGCGCCAGCAGCTGGTTGAGGGGGGAGACCCAGTACTTC

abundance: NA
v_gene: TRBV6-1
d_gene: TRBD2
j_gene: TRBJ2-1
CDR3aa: CASSTLAGGPNEQFF
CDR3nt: TGTGCCAGCAGTACACTAGCGGGGGGGCCTAATGAGCAGTTCTTC

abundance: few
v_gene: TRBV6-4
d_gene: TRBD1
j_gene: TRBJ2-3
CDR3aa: CASSDSTGGADTQYF
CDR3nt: TGTGCCAGCAGTGACTCGACAGGGGGCGCAGATACGCAGTATTTT

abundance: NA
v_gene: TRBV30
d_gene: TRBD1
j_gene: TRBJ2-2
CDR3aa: CAWNEGAWTGELFF
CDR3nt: TGTGCCTGGAATGAGGGGGCATGGACCGGGGAGCTGTTTTTT

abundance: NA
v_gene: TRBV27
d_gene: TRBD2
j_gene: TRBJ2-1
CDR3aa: CASRGGSSYNEQFF
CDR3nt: TGTGCCAGCAGGGGGGGGAGCTCCTACAATGAGCAGTTCTTC

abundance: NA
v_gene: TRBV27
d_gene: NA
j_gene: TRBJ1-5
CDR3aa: CASSRGLNQPQHF
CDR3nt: TGTGCCAGCAGTAGAGGGCTCAATCAGCCCCAGCATTTT